The 2 T cell receptor beta chains listed next were all sequenced from one sample in a study of CD8 T cells in Susac syndrome. Reverse transcription of about 0.5 to 1 ug RNA used random hexamers. TCRdb called the immunoSEQ multiplex PCR reads again in MiXCR, with one record for every CDR3 protein. The sample includes 180,000 or so distinct CDR3 sequences, roughly 94% of them seen just once. Sequences were obtained from CD4+ T cells from PBMCs. Receptors were obtained from a human donor with Susac syndrome.

This chain uses TRBV9 with TRBJ2-1, with 8 bases that match TRBD2. The CDR3 runs 15 residues. Germline CDR1 reads SGDLS; CDR2 reads YYNGEE. V gave up 0 bases and J gave up 8 bases; unmatched junction bases: 7. DNA for the CDR3: TGTGCCAGCAGCGTAGTGGATAGCGGGATCGATGAGCAGTTCTTC. Its protein product is CASSVVDSGIDEQFF. Supplemented by reference TRBV9 and TRBJ2-1, the full variable domain reads DSGVTQTPKHLITATGQRVTLRCSPRSGDLSVYWYQQSLDQGLQFLIQYYNGEERAKGNILERFSAQQFPDLHSELNLSSLELGDSALYFCASSVVDSGIDEQFFGPGTRLTVL.

The gene calls are TRBV4-2 and TRBJ2-7, with D tentatively TRBD2 (6 bases). This CDR3 contains 17 residues. Germline V gene sequence: CDR1 LGHNA, CDR2 YNFKEQ. V was shortened by 1 base and J by 2 bases, with 18 bases between the two germline ends. CDR3 region: CASSQGRGGATTYEQYF. The CDR3 bases are TGTGCCAGCAGCCAAGGGCGTGGCGGGGCAACCACCTACGAGCAGTACTTC.